This is a list of T cell receptor beta chains from one sample in a study of Ad26.COV2.S vaccination and SARS-CoV-2 variants. Sequencing used immunoSEQ multiplex PCR; TCRdb keeps in-frame clones, though not all of them. The sample shows roughly 400,000 clones, 90% of them seen only once. Sequencing used peripheral blood, obtained in a trial of Ad26.COV2.S vaccine versus placebo. The receptor source for this set is a person aged 18-65 years who received the Ad26.COV2.S COVID-19 vaccine or a placebo. The CDR3 runs from the conserved cysteine through the conserved F or W. D genes are given only for firm matches. A row's size may be missing; if present it is once, few, many or a size class.

V	D	J	size	CDR3	DNA
TRBV24-1	.	TRBJ2-3	.	CATERGAGSTDTQYF	TGTGCCACCGAAAGAGGGGCGGGTTCCACAGATACGCAGTATTTT
TRBV28	.	TRBJ2-7	.	CASSLGSWEQYF	TGTGCCAGCAGTTTGGGTTCGTGGGAGCAGTACTTC
TRBV29-1	.	TRBJ2-4	.	CSVIPGGKNIQYF	TGCAGCGTTATCCCCGGGGGCAAAAACATTCAGTACTTC
TRBV7-2	.	TRBJ1-4	.	CASSLLGRGDEKLFF	TGTGCCAGCAGCTTACTCGGCAGGGGAGACGAAAAACTGTTTTTT
TRBV28	TRBD2	TRBJ2-7	.	CASSLAGDVGEQYF	TGTGCCAGCAGTTTAGCGGGGGATGTAGGCGAGCAGTACTTC
TRBV9	TRBD2	TRBJ2-3	.	CASSSGTSGSSTDTQYF	TGTGCCAGCAGCTCGGGGACTAGCGGGTCCAGCACAGATACGCAGTATTTT
TRBV10-3	.	TRBJ1-1	.	CAISESGPRGADQGRTEAFF	TGTGCCATCAGTGAGTCGGGCCCCCGGGGGGCGGATCAAGGACGCACTGAAGCTTTCTTT
TRBV18	.	TRBJ1-4	.	CASTTQGAEKLFF	TGTGCCAGTACGACCCAAGGGGCTGAAAAACTGTTTTTT
TRBV4-1	.	TRBJ2-2	.	CASSQVARSTGELFF	TGCGCCAGCAGCCAGGTAGCGCGGAGCACCGGGGAGCTGTTTTTT
TRBV25-1	.	TRBJ1-1	.	CASSTGLGVTEAFF	TGTGCCAGCAGTACCGGCCTAGGGGTCACTGAAGCTTTCTTT
TRBV28	.	TRBJ1-1	.	CASSLSWENTEAFF	TGTGCCAGCAGTTTATCATGGGAGAACACTGAAGCTTTCTTT
TRBV7-9	.	TRBJ2-3	few	CASSLVGGRDTDTQYF	TGTGCCAGCAGCTTAGTGGGCGGAAGAGACACAGATACGCAGTATTTT
TRBV7-2	.	TRBJ1-5	.	CASSFTRGSRPQHF	TGTGCCAGCAGCTTCACAAGGGGCTCCCGGCCCCAGCATTTT
TRBV24-1	TRBD1	TRBJ2-2	.	CATSDLTEGTGGTGELFF	TGTGCCACCAGTGACCTAACCGAAGGGACAGGGGGCACCGGGGAGCTGTTTTTT
TRBV13	.	TRBJ2-6	.	CASSLGFAGANVLTF	TGTGCCAGCAGCTTAGGGTTCGCGGGGGCCAACGTCCTGACTTTC
TRBV27	.	TRBJ2-1	.	CASSLYWQGEALGHEQFF	TGTGCCAGCAGTTTATACTGGCAGGGCGAGGCCCTTGGCCATGAGCAGTTCTTC
TRBV10-2	.	TRBJ2-5	.	CASSVRVGETQYF	TGCGCCAGCAGTGTGCGGGTTGGAGAGACCCAGTACTTC
TRBV3-1/TRBV3-2	TRBD2	TRBJ2-1	.	CASSQGNLTSGDNEQFF	TGTGCCAGCAGCCAAGGAAACCTTACTAGCGGTGACAATGAGCAGTTCTTC
TRBV7-9	.	TRBJ1-2	.	CASSGGGYGYTF	TGTGCCAGCAGCGGAGGGGGGTATGGCTACACCTTC
TRBV20-1	.	TRBJ2-3	.	CSARTDTQYF	TGCAGTGCACGCACAGATACGCAGTATTTT
TRBV3-1/TRBV3-2	.	TRBJ2-7	.	CASSQDSSQPEEQYF	TGTGCCAGCAGCCAAGATTCCTCCCAACCGGAGGAGCAGTACTTC
TRBV28	TRBD2	TRBJ2-2	.	CASSLSRTSGKNTGELFF	TGTGCCAGCAGTTTATCACGGACTAGCGGAAAGAACACCGGGGAGCTGTTTTTT
TRBV24-1	.	TRBJ2-1	.	CATSDFGSYNEQFF	TGTGCCACCAGTGATTTTGGCAGTTACAATGAGCAGTTCTTC
TRBV5-6	TRBD1	TRBJ1-3	.	CASSRTGGLGTGNTIYF	TGTGCCAGCAGTCGCACAGGGGGACTAGGCACTGGAAACACCATATATTTT
TRBV14	TRBD1	TRBJ1-4	medium-sized	CASSQGGDRVSLRANEKLFF	TGTGCCAGCAGCCAAGGAGGGGACAGGGTAAGCCTCCGGGCTAATGAAAAACTGTTTTTT
TRBV6-1	.	TRBJ1-5	.	CASSEQGRSNQPQHF	TGTGCCAGCAGTGAACAGGGTCGCAGCAATCAGCCCCAGCATTTT
TRBV5-6	TRBD2	TRBJ2-7	.	CASSPGGNEQYF	TGTGCCAGCAGCCCGGGGGGGAACGAGCAGTACTTC
TRBV5-8	TRBD1	TRBJ2-5	.	CASSSRTGGFETQYF	TGTGCCAGCAGCTCTCGGACAGGGGGCTTTGAGACCCAGTACTTC
TRBV28	TRBD2	TRBJ2-1	.	CASSPRSGTPNEQFF	TGTGCCAGCAGTCCCCGGAGCGGGACCCCCAATGAGCAGTTCTTC
TRBV3-1/TRBV3-2	.	TRBJ2-2	.	CASSQPGKTGELFF	TGTGCCAGCAGCCAACCGGGAAAAACCGGGGAGCTGTTTTTT
TRBV7-2	.	TRBJ2-7	.	CASSLGQRRGSLYEQYF	TGTGCCAGCAGCTTGGGGCAACGACGGGGGAGTCTCTACGAGCAGTACTTC
TRBV30	TRBD1	TRBJ1-3	.	CAWSARTGTGSLSSGNTIYF	TGTGCCTGGAGTGCAAGAACCGGGACAGGGTCCCTCAGCTCTGGAAACACCATATATTTT
TRBV13	TRBD1	TRBJ1-1	.	CASSTGDSVFTEAFF	TGTGCCAGCAGCACCGGGGACAGTGTCTTTACTGAAGCTTTCTTT
TRBV7-9	TRBD1	TRBJ2-7	.	CASSHRDRGNEQYF	TGTGCCAGCAGTCACCGGGACAGGGGCAACGAGCAGTACTTC
TRBV10-3	TRBD2	TRBJ2-1	.	CAIRDGLAEGHEQFF	TGTGCCATCAGGGACGGACTAGCGGAAGGGCATGAGCAGTTCTTC
TRBV30	.	TRBJ1-3	few	CAWSAGTAGNTIYF	TGTGCCTGGAGTGCCGGGACGGCTGGAAACACCATATATTTT
TRBV7-7	.	TRBJ2-3	.	CASSLGGEDTQYF	TGTGCTAGCAGCTTAGGGGGAGAAGATACGCAGTATTTT
TRBV3-1/TRBV3-2	.	TRBJ1-2	.	CASSPDPFHGYTF	TGTGCCAGCAGCCCGGACCCTTTTCATGGCTACACCTTC
TRBV29-1	.	TRBJ2-1	.	CSVGGGVGSYNEQFF	TGCAGCGTTGGGGGTGGTGTCGGATCCTACAATGAGCAGTTCTTC
TRBV5-1	.	TRBJ2-1	once	CASSLALGGSNEQFF	TGCGCCAGCAGCTTGGCCCTCGGTGGGAGCAATGAGCAGTTCTTC
TRBV11-2	.	TRBJ2-5	.	CASSLVQAITGAQYF	TGTGCCAGCAGCTTAGTACAGGCCATCACGGGGGCCCAGTACTTC
TRBV9	TRBD1	TRBJ2-5	.	CASSPRTGGAETQYF	TGTGCCAGCAGCCCCCGGACAGGGGGCGCGGAGACCCAGTACTTC
TRBV5-5	.	TRBJ2-2	.	CASSFPENTGELFF	TGTGCCAGCAGCTTTCCGGAGAACACCGGGGAGCTGTTTTTT
TRBV27	.	TRBJ2-2	.	CASSLVRGGTGELFF	TGTGCCAGCAGTTTAGTTAGGGGAGGCACCGGGGAGCTGTTTTTT
TRBV5-4	.	TRBJ2-1	.	CASGNGFLHEQFF	TGTGCCAGCGGGAACGGCTTTCTGCATGAGCAGTTCTTC
TRBV11-1	.	TRBJ1-1	.	CASSLAQGSGGRPFF	TGTGCCAGCAGCTTAGCGCAGGGATCGGGAGGGAGGCCTTTCTTT
TRBV11-2	.	TRBJ1-2	.	CASSSLKGQNSYTF	TGTGCCAGCAGCTCCCTTAAGGGGCAAAACAGCTACACCTTC
TRBV10-3	TRBD2	TRBJ2-3	once	CATEAGVEDTQYF	TGTGCCACCGAAGCGGGAGTGGAAGATACGCAGTATTTT
TRBV18	.	TRBJ2-2	.	CASQFSGGTGELFF	TGTGCCAGTCAATTTAGCGGAGGCACCGGGGAGCTGTTTTTT